This T cell receptor (beta chain) comes out of a study of graft-versus-host responses after intestinal transplantation. Study in general: All recipients got anti-thymocyte globulin induction, then tacrolimus and steroids for about 3 years. Study-level points and caveats: GvH clones surfaced in recipient marrow, some emerging earlier in ileum or blood.

Generated by immunoSEQ multiplex PCR, the TCRdb table keeps only in-frame clones and is missing some. This sample yields 40,000 or so clones, of which 85% to 95% are seen a single time; 3.5% to 4% belongs to the top ten. Regarding this clone: The antigen remains unidentified.

The origin of this receptor is a human patient who received an intestinal transplant, so some T cells may come from the graft donor. Sequenced here: PBMCs, sampled approximately 700 days after intestinal transplantation.

The CDR3 DNA follows: TGCGCCAGCAGCTTGTCTGCAGGGGGCGGTTATACGGGCTCCTACAATGAGCAGTTCTTC. It translates to CASSLSAGGGYTGSYNEQFF. The J gene is TRBJ2-1, the V gene TRBV5-1, with TRBD1 matching over 8 bases. V lost 1 base to trimming and J lost 0 bases; unmatched junction nucleotides: 15. This CDR3 has 20 amino acids. Germline assignment: CDR1 SGHRS and CDR2 YFSETQ.